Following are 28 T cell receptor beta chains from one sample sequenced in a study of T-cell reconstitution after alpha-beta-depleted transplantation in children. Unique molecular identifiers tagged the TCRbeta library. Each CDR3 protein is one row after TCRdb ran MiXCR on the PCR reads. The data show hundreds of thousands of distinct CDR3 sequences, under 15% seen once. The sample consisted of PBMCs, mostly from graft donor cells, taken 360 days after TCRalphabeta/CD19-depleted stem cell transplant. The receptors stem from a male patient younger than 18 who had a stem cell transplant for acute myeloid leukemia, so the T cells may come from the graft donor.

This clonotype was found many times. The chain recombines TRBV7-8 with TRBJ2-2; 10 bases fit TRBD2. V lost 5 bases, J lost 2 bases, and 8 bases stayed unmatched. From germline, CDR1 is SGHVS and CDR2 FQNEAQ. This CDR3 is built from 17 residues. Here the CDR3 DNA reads TGTGCCAGCAGCCCGCGGACTAGCGGAGCCAACACCGGGGAGCTGTTTTTT. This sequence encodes CASSPRTSGANTGELFF.

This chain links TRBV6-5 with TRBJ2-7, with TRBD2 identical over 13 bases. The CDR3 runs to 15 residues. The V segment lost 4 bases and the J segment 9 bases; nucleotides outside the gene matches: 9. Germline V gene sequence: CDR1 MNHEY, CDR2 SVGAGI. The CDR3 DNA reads TGTGCCAGCAGTTCAACGACTAGCGGGAGGTTGGGGCAGTACTTC. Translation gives CASSSTTSGRLGQYF.

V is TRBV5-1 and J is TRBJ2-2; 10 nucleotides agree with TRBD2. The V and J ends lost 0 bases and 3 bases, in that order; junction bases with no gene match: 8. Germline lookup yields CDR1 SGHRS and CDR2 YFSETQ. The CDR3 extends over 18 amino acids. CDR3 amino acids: CASSLDPSGSLYTGELFF. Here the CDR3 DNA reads TGCGCCAGCAGCTTGGACCCTAGCGGGAGCTTATACACCGGGGAGCTGTTTTTT.

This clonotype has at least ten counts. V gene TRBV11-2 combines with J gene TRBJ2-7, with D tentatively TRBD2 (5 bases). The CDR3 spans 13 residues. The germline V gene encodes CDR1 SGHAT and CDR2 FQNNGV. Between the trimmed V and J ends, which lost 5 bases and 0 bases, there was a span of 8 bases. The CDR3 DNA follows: TGTGCCAGCAGCGGACTGCTCTCCTACGAGCAGTACTTC. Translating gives CASSGLLSYEQYF.

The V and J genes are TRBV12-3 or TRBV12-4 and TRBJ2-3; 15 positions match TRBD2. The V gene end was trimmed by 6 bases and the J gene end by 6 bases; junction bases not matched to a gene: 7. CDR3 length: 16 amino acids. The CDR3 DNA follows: TGTGCCAGCAGCCTATCGGGACTAGCGGGAGGCGATACGCAGTATTTT. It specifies CASSLSGLAGGDTQYF.

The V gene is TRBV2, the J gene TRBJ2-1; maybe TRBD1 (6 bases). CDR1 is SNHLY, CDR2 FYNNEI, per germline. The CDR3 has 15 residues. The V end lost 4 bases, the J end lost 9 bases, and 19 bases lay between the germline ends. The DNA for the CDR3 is TGTGCCAGCAGTGTGCGGCAGGGGACGGCGGGTGAGCAGTTCTTC. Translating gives CASSVRQGTAGEQFF.

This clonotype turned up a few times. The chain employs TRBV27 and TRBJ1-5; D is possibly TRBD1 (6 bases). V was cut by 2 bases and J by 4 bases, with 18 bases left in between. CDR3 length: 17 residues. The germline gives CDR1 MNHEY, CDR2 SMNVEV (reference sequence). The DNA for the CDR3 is TGTGCCAGCAGTTTAAATTCAGGGGCGGTCGGAAATCAGCCCCAGCATTTT. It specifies CASSLNSGAVGNQPQHF.

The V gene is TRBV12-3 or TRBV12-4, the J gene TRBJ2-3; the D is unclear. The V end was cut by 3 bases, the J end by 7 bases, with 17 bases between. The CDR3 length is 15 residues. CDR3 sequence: CASSFRAQSIHTQYF. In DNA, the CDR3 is TGTGCCAGCAGTTTTAGGGCACAGTCTATCCATACGCAGTATTTT.

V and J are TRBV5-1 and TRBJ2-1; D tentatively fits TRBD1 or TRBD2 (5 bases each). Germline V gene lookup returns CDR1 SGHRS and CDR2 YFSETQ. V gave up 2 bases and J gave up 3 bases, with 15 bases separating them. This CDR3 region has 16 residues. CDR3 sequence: CASSFPGTDFYNEQFF. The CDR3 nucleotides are TGCGCCAGCAGCTTCCCCGGGACGGACTTCTACAATGAGCAGTTCTTC. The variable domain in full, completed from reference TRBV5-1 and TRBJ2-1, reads KAGVTQTPRYLIKTRGQQVTLSCSPISGHRSVSWYQQTPGQGLQFLFEYFSETQRNKGNFPGRFSGRQFSNSRSEMNVSTLELGDSALYLCASSFPGTDFYNEQFFGPGTRLTVL.

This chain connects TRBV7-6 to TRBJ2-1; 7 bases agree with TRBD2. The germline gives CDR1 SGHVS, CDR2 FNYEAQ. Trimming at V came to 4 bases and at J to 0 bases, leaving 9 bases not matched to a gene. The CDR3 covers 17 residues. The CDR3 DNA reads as TGTGCCAGCAGCTATCTCCCGGGAGGACGCTCCTACAATGAGCAGTTCTTC. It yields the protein CASSYLPGGRSYNEQFF.

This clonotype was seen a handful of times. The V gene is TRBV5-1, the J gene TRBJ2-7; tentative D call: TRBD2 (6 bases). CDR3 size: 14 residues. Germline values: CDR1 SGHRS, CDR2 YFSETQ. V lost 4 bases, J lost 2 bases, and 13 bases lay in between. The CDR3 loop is CASSPPGAAYEQYF. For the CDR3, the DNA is TGCGCCAGCAGCCCACCGGGAGCCGCCTACGAGCAGTACTTC.

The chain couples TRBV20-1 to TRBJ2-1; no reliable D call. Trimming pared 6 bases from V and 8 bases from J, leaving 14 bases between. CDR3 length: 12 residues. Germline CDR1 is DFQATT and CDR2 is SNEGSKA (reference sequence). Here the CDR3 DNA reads TGCAGTGCCACTATTGGGCGTGATGAGCAGTTCTTC. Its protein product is CSATIGRDEQFF.

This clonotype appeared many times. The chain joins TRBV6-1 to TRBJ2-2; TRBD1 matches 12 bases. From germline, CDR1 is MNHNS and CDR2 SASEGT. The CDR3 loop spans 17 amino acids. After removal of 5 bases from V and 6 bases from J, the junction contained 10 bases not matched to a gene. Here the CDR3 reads CASSRGGQGAFAGELFF. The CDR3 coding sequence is TGTGCCAGCAGTCGGGGGGGACAGGGGGCATTCGCCGGGGAGCTGTTTTTT.

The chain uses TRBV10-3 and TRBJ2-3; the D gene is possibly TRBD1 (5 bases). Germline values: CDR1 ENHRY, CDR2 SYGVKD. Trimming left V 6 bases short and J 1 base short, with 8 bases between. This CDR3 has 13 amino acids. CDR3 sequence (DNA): TGTGCCATCAGCAGGGAACGCACAGATACGCAGTATTTT. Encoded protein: CAISRERTDTQYF.

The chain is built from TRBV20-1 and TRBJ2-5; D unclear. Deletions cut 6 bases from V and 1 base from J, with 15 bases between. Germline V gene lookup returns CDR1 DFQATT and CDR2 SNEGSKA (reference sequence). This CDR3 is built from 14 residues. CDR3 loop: CSALRKIFQETQYF. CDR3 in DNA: TGCAGTGCCCTCAGGAAGATCTTCCAAGAGACCCAGTACTTC.

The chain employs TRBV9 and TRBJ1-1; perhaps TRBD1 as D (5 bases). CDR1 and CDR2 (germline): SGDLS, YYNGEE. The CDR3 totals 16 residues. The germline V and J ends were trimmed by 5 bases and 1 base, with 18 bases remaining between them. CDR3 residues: CASSQMGTPWNTEAFF. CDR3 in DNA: TGTGCCAGCAGTCAAATGGGGACGCCCTGGAACACTGAAGCTTTCTTT.

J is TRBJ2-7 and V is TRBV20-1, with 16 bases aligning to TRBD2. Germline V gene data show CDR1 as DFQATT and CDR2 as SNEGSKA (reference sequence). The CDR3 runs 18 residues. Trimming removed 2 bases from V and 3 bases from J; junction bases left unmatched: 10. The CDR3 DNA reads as TGCAGTGCTAGATTAACCGGGACTAGCGGGAGGGCCCGCTACGAGCAGTACTTC. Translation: CSARLTGTSGRARYEQYF.

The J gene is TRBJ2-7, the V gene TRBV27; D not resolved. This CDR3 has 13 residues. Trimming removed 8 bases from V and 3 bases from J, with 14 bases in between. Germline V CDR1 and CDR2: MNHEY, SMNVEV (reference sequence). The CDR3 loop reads CASHASNDYEQYF. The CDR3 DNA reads TGTGCCAGCCACGCGTCCAATGACTACGAGCAGTACTTC.

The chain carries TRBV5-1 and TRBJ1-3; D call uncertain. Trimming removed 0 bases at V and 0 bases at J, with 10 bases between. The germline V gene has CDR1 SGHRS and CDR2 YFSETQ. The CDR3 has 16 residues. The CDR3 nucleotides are TGCGCCAGCAGCTTGGCCGACACCGGCTCTGGAAACACCATATATTTT. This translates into CASSLADTGSGNTIYF.

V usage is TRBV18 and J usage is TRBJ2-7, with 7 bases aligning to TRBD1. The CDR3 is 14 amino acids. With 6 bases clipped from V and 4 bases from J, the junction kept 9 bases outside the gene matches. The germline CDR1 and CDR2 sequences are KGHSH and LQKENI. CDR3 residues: CASSHRGLKYEQYF. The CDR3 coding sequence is TGTGCCAGCTCCCACAGGGGCCTAAAGTACGAGCAGTACTTC.

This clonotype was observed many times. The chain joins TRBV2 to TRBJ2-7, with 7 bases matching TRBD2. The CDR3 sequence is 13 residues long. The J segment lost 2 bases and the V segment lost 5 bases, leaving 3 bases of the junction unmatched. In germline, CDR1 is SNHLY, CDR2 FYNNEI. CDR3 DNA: TGTGCCAGCAGTCGGCGGGAGACCTACGAGCAGTACTTC. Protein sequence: CASSRRETYEQYF.

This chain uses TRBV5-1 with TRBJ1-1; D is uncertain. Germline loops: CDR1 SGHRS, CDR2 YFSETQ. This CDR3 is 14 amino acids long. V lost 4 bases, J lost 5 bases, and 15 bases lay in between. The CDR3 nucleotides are TGCGCCAGCAGCGTACAGACGAGCGGGACTGAAGCTTTCTTT. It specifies CASSVQTSGTEAFF.

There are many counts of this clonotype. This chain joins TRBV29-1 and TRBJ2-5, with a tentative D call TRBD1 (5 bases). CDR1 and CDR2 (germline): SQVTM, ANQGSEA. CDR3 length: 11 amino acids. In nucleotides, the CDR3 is TGCAGTGCAGGGTACCAAGAGACCCAGTACTTC. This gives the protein CSAGYQETQYF.

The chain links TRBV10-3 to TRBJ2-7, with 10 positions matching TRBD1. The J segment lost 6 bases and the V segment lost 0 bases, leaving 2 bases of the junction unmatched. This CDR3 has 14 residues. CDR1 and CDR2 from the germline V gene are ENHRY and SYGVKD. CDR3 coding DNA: TGTGCCATCAGTGAGTCAGGGACAGGGGTCGAGCAGTACTTC. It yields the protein CAISESGTGVEQYF.

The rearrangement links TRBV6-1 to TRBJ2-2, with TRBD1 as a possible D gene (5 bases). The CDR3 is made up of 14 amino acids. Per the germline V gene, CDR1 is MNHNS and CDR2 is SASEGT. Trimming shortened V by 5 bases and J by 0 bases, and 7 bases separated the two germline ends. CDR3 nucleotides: TGTGCCAGCAGTAGGACAACGAACACCGGGGAGCTGTTTTTT. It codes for CASSRTTNTGELFF.

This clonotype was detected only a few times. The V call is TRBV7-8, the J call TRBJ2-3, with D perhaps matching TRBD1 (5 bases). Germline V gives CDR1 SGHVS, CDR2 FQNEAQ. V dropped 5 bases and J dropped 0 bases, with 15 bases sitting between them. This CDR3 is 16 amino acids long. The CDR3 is CASSATRDFSTDTQYF. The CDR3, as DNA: TGTGCCAGCAGCGCAACCAGGGATTTCAGCACAGATACGCAGTATTTT. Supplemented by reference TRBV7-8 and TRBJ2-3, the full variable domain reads GAGVSQSPRYKVAKRGQDVALRCDPISGHVSLFWYQQALGQGPEFLTYFQNEAQLDKSGLPSDRFFAERPEGSVSTLKIQRTQQEDSAVYLCASSATRDFSTDTQYFGPGTRLTVL.

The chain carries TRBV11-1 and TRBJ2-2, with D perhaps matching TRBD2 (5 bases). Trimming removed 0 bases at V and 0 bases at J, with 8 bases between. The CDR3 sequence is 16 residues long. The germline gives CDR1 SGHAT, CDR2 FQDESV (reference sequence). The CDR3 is CASSLAPRANTGELFF. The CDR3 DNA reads TGTGCCAGCAGCTTAGCCCCGAGGGCGAACACCGGGGAGCTGTTTTTT.

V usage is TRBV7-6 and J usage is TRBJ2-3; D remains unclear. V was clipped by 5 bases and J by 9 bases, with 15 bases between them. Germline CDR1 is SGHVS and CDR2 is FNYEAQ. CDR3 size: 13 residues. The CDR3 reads CASSPARWSTQYF. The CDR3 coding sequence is TGTGCCAGCAGCCCAGCGCGCTGGTCAACGCAGTATTTT.